This entry concerns a single T cell receptor (beta chain). This entry is derived from a study of T-cell reconstitution after alpha-beta-depleted transplantation in children. Library preparation (for TCRbeta) was performed with unique molecular identifiers. TCRdb re-called the PCR reads through MiXCR, storing one row per CDR3 protein. The profile shows about 610,000 distinct CDR3 sequences, about 10% of them singletons. CDR3 length: 15 amino acids. The germline V gene encodes CDR1 LGHDT and CDR2 YNNKEL (reference sequence). The V and J ends lost 5 bases and 0 bases, in that order; junction bases with no gene match: 4.

The clonotype originates from a human donor who donated a stem cell graft to a child with acute myeloid leukemia. The chain recombines TRBV3-1 with TRBJ2-1; 7 bases line up with TRBD2. The sequencing here drew on PBMCs from the stem cell graft donor, taken from the stem cell graft. The DNA for the CDR3 is TGTGCCAGCAGCACTAGCGCGAGCTCCTACAATGAGCAGTTCTTC. Translation: CASSTSASSYNEQFF.